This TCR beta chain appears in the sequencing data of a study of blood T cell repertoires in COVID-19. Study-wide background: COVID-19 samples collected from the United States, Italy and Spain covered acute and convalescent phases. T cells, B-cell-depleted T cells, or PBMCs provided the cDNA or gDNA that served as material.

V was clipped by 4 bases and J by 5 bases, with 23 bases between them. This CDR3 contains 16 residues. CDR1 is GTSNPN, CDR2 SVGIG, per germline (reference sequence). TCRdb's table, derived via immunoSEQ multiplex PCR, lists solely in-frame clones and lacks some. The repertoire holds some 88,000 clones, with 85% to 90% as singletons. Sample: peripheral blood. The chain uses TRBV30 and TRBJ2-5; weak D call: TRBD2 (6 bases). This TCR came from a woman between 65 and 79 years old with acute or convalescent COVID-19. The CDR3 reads CAWKRLAAGRAETQYF. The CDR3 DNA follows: TGTGCCTGGAAACGGCTTGCGGCGGGACGGGCGGAGACCCAGTACTTC.